One sample yielded the 16 T cell receptor beta chains listed below, sequenced in a study of cytomegalovirus exposure and HLA in healthy donors. PCR used 60 Vbeta primers and 13 Jbeta primers. Libraries were prepared by immunoSEQ multiplex PCR; TCRdb keeps only in-frame clonotypes and omits some of them. The sample shows around 150,000 clones, roughly 80% of them seen only once. Sequenced input: PBMCs. These receptors were collected from a male donor in good health and CMV-seropositive.

The J gene is TRBJ1-2, the V gene TRBV19; 8 bases are a match to TRBD1. The germline V gene encodes CDR1 LNHDA and CDR2 SQIVND (reference sequence). The CDR3 runs to 15 residues. The junction had 8 bases not matched to a gene; V was cut back by 4 bases and J by 4 bases. CDR3 nucleotides: TGTGCCAGTAGTAGTCGGGACAGGCGGCCCTATGGCTACACCTTC. This translates into CASSSRDRRPYGYTF.

The chain uses TRBV28 and TRBJ2-7; the match to TRBD1 covers 8 bases. The CDR3 runs 17 residues. Trimming at V came to 1 base and at J to 5 bases, leaving 13 bases not matched to a gene. The germline V gene encodes CDR1 MDHEN and CDR2 SYDVKM. CDR3 coding DNA: TGTGCCAGCAGTTTATATCCCCTACGTCAGGGGGCGGACGAGCAGTACTTC. Translation: CASSLYPLRQGADEQYF.

This clone was found a few times. This chain joins TRBV4-3 and TRBJ1-5; D is uncertain. Between the trimmed V and J ends, which lost 0 bases and 6 bases, there was a span of 6 bases. The CDR3 is 13 residues long. CDR1 is LGHNA and CDR2 is YSLEER in the germline V gene. In DNA, the CDR3 is TGCGCCAGCAGCCAAGATCCCAGTCAGCCCCAGCATTTT. Translating gives CASSQDPSQPQHF.

The chain uses TRBV7-2 and TRBJ2-7, with D possibly TRBD2 on 6 matching bases. The CDR3 spans 15 residues. Per germline, CDR1 SGHTA and CDR2 FQGNSA. Trimming removed 3 bases from V and 3 bases from J, with 15 bases in between. CDR3 sequence: CASSFWTGGDYEQYF. Written as DNA, the CDR3 is TGTGCCAGCAGCTTTTGGACTGGAGGGGACTACGAGCAGTACTTC.

This chain links TRBV6-1 with TRBJ2-7, with 12 bases lining up with TRBD2. The CDR3 runs 15 residues. CDR1 is MNHNS, CDR2 SASEGT, per germline. The ends lost 0 bases at V and 3 bases at J; junction bases unmatched: 0. This chain's CDR3 is CASSEATSGSYEQYF. CDR3 sequence (DNA): TGTGCCAGCAGTGAAGCGACTAGCGGGAGCTACGAGCAGTACTTC.

This chain uses TRBV30 with TRBJ1-4; 9 bases line up with TRBD1. This CDR3 region has 14 residues. Trimming took 5 bases from V and 8 from J; bases not matched to a gene: 9. Per the germline V gene, CDR1 is GTSNPN and CDR2 is SVGIG (reference sequence). In DNA form, the CDR3 reads TGTGCCTGGGGATCCGGGACAGGGAAGGAAAAACTGTTTTTT. This gives the protein CAWGSGTGKEKLFF.

The rearrangement uses TRBV15 and TRBJ2-4; TRBD1 might be the D (6 bases). Trimming removed 3 bases from V and 1 base from J, with 13 bases in between. CDR1 LNHNV and CDR2 YYDKDF come from the germline V gene (reference sequence). The CDR3 is made up of 16 amino acids. CDR3 loop: CATSRGGQLAKNIQYF. CDR3 sequence (DNA): TGTGCCACCAGCAGGGGTGGACAGCTCGCCAAAAACATTCAGTACTTC.

This clone was seen only a few times. This sequence joins TRBV5-1 and TRBJ1-4; 7 nucleotides line up with TRBD1. CDR1 SGHRS and CDR2 YFSETQ come from the germline V gene. This CDR3 is built from 17 residues. V lost 0 bases to trimming and J lost 4 bases; unmatched junction nucleotides: 9. In nucleotides, the CDR3 is TGCGCCAGCAGCTTGGAGGGGACAGCAACCGGTAATGAAAAACTGTTTTTT. This translates into CASSLEGTATGNEKLFF.

The rearrangement links TRBV11-2 to TRBJ1-1; D unresolved. Germline-derived CDR1 and CDR2 are SGHAT and FQNNGV. The CDR3 is 13 amino acids. The germline V and J ends were trimmed by 5 bases and 2 bases, with 9 bases remaining between them. Here the CDR3 reads CASSLGLNTEAFF. The CDR3 DNA is TGTGCCAGCAGCCTCGGTTTAAACACTGAAGCTTTCTTT.

J is TRBJ1-2 and V is TRBV10-3; D is unresolved. This CDR3 contains 14 residues. With 0 bases removed from V and 2 bases from J, the gap between germline ends came to 7 bases. Germline CDR1 is ENHRY and CDR2 is SYGVKD. The CDR3 loop reads CAISESTGNYGYTF. The CDR3 nucleotides read TGTGCCATCAGTGAGTCGACCGGGAACTATGGCTACACCTTC.

V gene TRBV6-1 combines with J gene TRBJ1-3; TRBD1 matches 7 bases. The CDR3 has 15 residues. CDR1 and CDR2 (germline): MNHNS, SASEGT. The junction had 11 bases not matched to a gene; V was cut back by 8 bases and J by 4 bases. CDR3: CASEDRSIVGNTIYF. CDR3 DNA: TGTGCCAGCGAGGACAGGAGCATAGTAGGAAACACCATATATTTT.

For the CDR3, the DNA is TGTGCCTGCCATCCGGGACAGGGGGCGATTCCTGAAAAACTGTTTTTT. Residues: CACHPGQGAIPEKLFF. The chain carries TRBV30 and TRBJ1-4, with TRBD1 identical over 12 bases. Germline V lookup: CDR1 GTSNPN, CDR2 SVGIG (reference sequence). V lost 6 bases to trimming and J lost 7 bases; unmatched junction nucleotides: 12. The CDR3 has 16 residues.

The chain carries TRBV7-2 and TRBJ1-2, with 7 bases that match TRBD1. This CDR3 region has 13 residues. The V gene's germline CDR1 is SGHTA and CDR2 FQGNSA. V dropped 6 bases and J dropped 4; count of bases not matched to a gene: 5. The CDR3 loop reads CASRTGQSYGYTF. In DNA form, the CDR3 reads TGTGCCAGCAGGACGGGACAGAGCTATGGCTACACCTTC.

V gene TRBV7-9 combines with J gene TRBJ1-3; D possibly corresponds to TRBD1 (6 bases). Germline values: CDR1 SEHNR, CDR2 FQNEAQ (reference sequence). The CDR3 length is 13 residues. Between the trimmed V and J ends, which lost 10 bases and 3 bases, there was a span of 13 bases. The CDR3 sequence is CATLGGIGNTIYF. CDR3 coding DNA: TGTGCCACCCTAGGGGGAATTGGAAACACCATATATTTT.

Regarding this clone: At one end the junction does not follow the germline gene, possibly because of a read error. The gene calls are TRBV4-3 and TRBJ1-3; D remains ambiguous. This CDR3 region has 15 residues. CDR1 LGHNA and CDR2 YSLEER come from the germline V gene. The CDR3: CASSPPPGNGYTIYF. CDR3 DNA: TGCGCCAGCAGCCCCCCGCCCGGGAATGGATACACCATATATTTT.

The rearrangement joins TRBV30 to TRBJ1-2, with TRBD1 matching over 12 bases. Germline CDR1 and CDR2: GTSNPN and SVGIG (reference sequence). The CDR3 extends over 15 amino acids. Trimming removed 4 bases from V and 7 bases from J; junction bases left unmatched: 10. The CDR3 DNA is TGTGCCTGGAATCTCCGGGACAGGGGGCGAGTTGGCTACACCTTC. Translation: CAWNLRDRGRVGYTF. The variable domain in full, completed from reference TRBV30 and TRBJ1-2, reads SQTIHQWPATLVQPVGSPLSLECTVEGTSNPNLYWYRQAAGRGLQLLFYSVGIGQISSEVPQNLSASRPQDRQFILSSKKLLLSDSGFYLCAWNLRDRGRVGYTFGSGTRLTVV.